These 26 T cell receptor beta chains originate from one sample sequenced in a study of T cell clonotyping in hematopoietic cell transplantation. Clones were read by immunoSEQ multiplex PCR, and TCRdb kept only the in-frame ones, dropping some. This table holds more than 9,000 clones, about 54% found once. The material sequenced was peripheral blood mononuclear cells, taken 100 days after allogeneic stem cell transplant. Source of these receptors: a female patient aged 45-65 years who had an allogeneic stem cell transplant from an unrelated donor, so the T cells may come from the graft donor. Some clones in this sample may be carry-over from other donors' samples.

The chain employs TRBV29-1 and TRBJ2-3; a possible D gene is TRBD1 (5 bases). Germline V gene sequence: CDR1 SQVTM, CDR2 ANQGSEA. The CDR3 sequence is 15 residues long. With 3 bases removed from V and 3 bases from J, the gap between germline ends came to 16 bases. CDR3 bases: TGCAGCGTTGATTTTTGGGCAGGGATAACAGATACGCAGTATTTT. Translating it yields CSVDFWAGITDTQYF.

V is TRBV27 and J is TRBJ1-5; TRBD1 might be the D (5 bases). V shed 0 bases and J shed 2 bases, with 5 bases lying between them. The CDR3 totals 14 residues. CDR1 is MNHEY, CDR2 SMNVEV, per germline (reference sequence). The CDR3 loop is CASSLSQGNQPQHF. The CDR3 DNA is TGTGCCAGCAGTTTATCACAGGGCAATCAGCCCCAGCATTTT.

The chain recombines TRBV30 with TRBJ2-7, with D perhaps matching TRBD2 (5 bases). Germline assignment: CDR1 GTSNPN and CDR2 SVGIG (reference sequence). Trimming shortened V by 3 bases and J by 6 bases, and 18 bases separated the two germline ends. This CDR3 comprises 14 residues. CDR3 region: CAWSRMAVRGEQYF. The CDR3 DNA reads as TGTGCCTGGAGCCGGATGGCGGTACGGGGCGAGCAGTACTTC.

The chain combines TRBV5-1 with TRBJ2-5; D perhaps matches TRBD1 (6 bases). V dropped 0 bases and J dropped 2 bases, with 20 bases sitting between them. CDR3 size: 18 residues. Germline V gives CDR1 SGHRS, CDR2 YFSETQ. The CDR3 DNA is TGCGCCAGCAGCTTGGGTGTTGGGACCGGACAGACACAAGAGACCCAGTACTTC. Amino acids: CASSLGVGTGQTQETQYF.

The sample holds a few counts of this clone. The chain has TRBV7-2 and TRBJ1-2; 8 bases are a match to TRBD1. V lost 7 bases to trimming and J lost 1 base; unmatched junction nucleotides: 5. In germline, CDR1 is SGHTA, CDR2 FQGNSA. This CDR3 spans 14 amino acids. CDR3 residues: CASTRQGSNYGYTF. CDR3 bases: TGTGCCAGCACTCGACAGGGGAGTAACTATGGCTACACCTTC. The full variable domain, its missing parts supplied by reference TRBV7-2 and TRBJ1-2, is GAGVSQSPSNKVTEKGKDVELRCDPISGHTALYWYRQSLGQGLEFLIYFQGNSAPDKSGLPSDRFSAERTGGSVSTLTIQRTQQEDSAVYLCASTRQGSNYGYTFGSGTRLTVV.

V usage is TRBV2 and J usage is TRBJ1-4, with 10 bases lining up with TRBD1. CDR3 size: 19 residues. Per germline, CDR1 SNHLY and CDR2 FYNNEI. V lost 4 bases and J lost 0; bases outside the gene matches: 11. CDR3 in amino acids: CASSGPSGQGKSTNEKLFF. The CDR3 bases are TGTGCCAGCAGTGGGCCTTCGGGACAGGGGAAATCAACTAATGAAAAACTGTTTTTT.

The rearrangement uses TRBV5-1 and TRBJ2-1; 14 bases line up with TRBD2. Germline CDR1 reads SGHRS; CDR2 reads YFSETQ. V shed 4 bases and J 5 bases; nucleotides not matched to a gene: 11. CDR3 size: 18 residues. The CDR3 reads CASSHGTSGRIVDNEQFF. CDR3 bases: TGCGCCAGCAGCCACGGGACTAGCGGGAGAATAGTAGACAATGAGCAGTTCTTC.

The chain joins TRBV2 to TRBJ1-5; D is unresolved. V was shortened by 7 bases and J by 4 bases, with 11 bases between the two germline ends. The CDR3 is 13 residues long. Germline CDR1 and CDR2: SNHLY and FYNNEI. The CDR3 loop reads CASTPAPNQPQHF. DNA for the CDR3: TGTGCCAGCACCCCTGCACCGAATCAGCCCCAGCATTTT.

CDR3 bases: TGTGCCAGCAGTGGACTCGGACAGGCGAACACTGAAGCTTTCTTT. It is translated as CASSGLGQANTEAFF. The chain couples TRBV25-1 to TRBJ1-1; 7 bases map to TRBD1. From germline, CDR1 is MGHDK and CDR2 SYGVNS. This CDR3 contains 15 residues. V shed 4 bases and J 1 base; nucleotides not matched to a gene: 6. Full variable domain (remainder filled in from reference TRBV25-1 and TRBJ1-1): EADIYQTPRYLVIGTGKKITLECSQTMGHDKMYWYQQDPGMELHLIHYSYGVNSTEKGDLSSESTVSRIRTEHFPLTLESARPSHTSQYLCASSGLGQANTEAFFGQGTRLTVV.

This rearrangement joins TRBV30 to TRBJ2-2; no reliable D call. This CDR3 contains 13 residues. V dropped 1 base and J dropped 4 bases, with 7 bases sitting between them. The germline V gene has CDR1 GTSNPN and CDR2 SVGIG (reference sequence). The CDR3 DNA reads as TGTGCCTGGAGTGGAGTGAGCACCGGGGAGCTGTTTTTT. Translated: CAWSGVSTGELFF.

The chain joins TRBV30 to TRBJ1-2; a weak D match, TRBD1 (6 bases). In germline, CDR1 is GTSNPN, CDR2 SVGIG (reference sequence). Trimming removed 1 base at V and 2 bases at J, with 17 bases between. The length of the CDR3 is 16 residues. CDR3 residues: CAWSALGGRRNYGYTF. DNA of the CDR3: TGTGCCTGGAGTGCGTTAGGGGGGAGGCGGAACTATGGCTACACCTTC. Using reference TRBV30 and TRBJ1-2 for the parts outside the CDR3, the full variable domain is SQTIHQWPATLVQPVGSPLSLECTVEGTSNPNLYWYRQAAGRGLQLLFYSVGIGQISSEVPQNLSASRPQDRQFILSSKKLLLSDSGFYLCAWSALGGRRNYGYTFGSGTRLTVV.

In its sample, this clone was seen a few times. The chain has TRBV7-2 and TRBJ2-3; D remains unclear. Germline-derived CDR1 and CDR2 are SGHTA and FQGNSA. The CDR3 runs 17 residues. The V end lost 5 bases, the J end lost 5 bases, and 23 bases lay between the germline ends. CDR3 region: CASSPKVRQVLKDTQYF. In DNA form, the CDR3 reads TGTGCCAGCAGCCCCAAGGTGAGGCAGGTTCTGAAAGATACGCAGTATTTT.

The chain carries TRBV25-1 and TRBJ1-6; possible D gene TRBD1, 6 bases. The ends were cut back, 11 bases at V and 8 bases at J, with 19 bases in the middle. Per germline, CDR1 MGHDK and CDR2 SYGVNS. This CDR3 region has 14 residues. CDR3 protein: CAVRGAIRDSPLHF. As DNA, the CDR3 is TGTGCCGTACGGGGGGCCATCAGGGATTCACCCCTCCACTTT. Supplemented by reference TRBV25-1 and TRBJ1-6, the full variable domain reads EADIYQTPRYLVIGTGKKITLECSQTMGHDKMYWYQQDPGMELHLIHYSYGVNSTEKGDLSSESTVSRIRTEHFPLTLESARPSHTSQYLCAVRGAIRDSPLHFGNGTRLTVT.

The chain recombines TRBV30 with TRBJ1-1; D is perhaps TRBD1 (5 bases). V was clipped by 4 bases and J by 4 bases, with 19 bases between them. The germline V gene encodes CDR1 GTSNPN and CDR2 SVGIG (reference sequence). This CDR3 comprises 15 residues. The CDR3 sequence is CAWNRHGSGGTEAFF. The CDR3 nucleotides read TGTGCCTGGAATAGACATGGTTCCGGGGGCACTGAAGCTTTCTTT.

V is TRBV5-6 and J is TRBJ1-5; the match to TRBD1 covers 11 bases. Germline V gene lookup returns CDR1 SGHDT and CDR2 YYEEEE. This CDR3 has 15 amino acids. The J segment lost 5 bases and the V segment lost 0 bases, leaving 1 base of the junction unmatched. Written as DNA, the CDR3 is TGTGCCAGCAGCTTGGCGGACAGGGGGCATCAGCCCCAGCATTTT. Translating gives CASSLADRGHQPQHF.

This clone came up a few times. The chain employs TRBV30 and TRBJ1-5; D gene unclear. The length of the CDR3 is 11 residues. The germline V gene has CDR1 GTSNPN and CDR2 SVGIG (reference sequence). Deletions cut 2 bases from V and 6 bases from J, with 5 bases between. CDR3: CAWSLGQPQHF. The CDR3 DNA is TGTGCCTGGAGTTTAGGTCAGCCCCAGCATTTT.

The CDR3 DNA reads as TGCAGCGCAGTGGGAGGCCTGTACACTGAAGCTTTCTTT. Amino acids: CSAVGGLYTEAFF. The chain links TRBV29-1 to TRBJ1-1; D gene unclear. Trimming removed 7 bases from V and 3 bases from J, with 15 bases in between. Germline V lookup: CDR1 SQVTM, CDR2 ANQGSEA. This CDR3 is built from 13 residues.

This clone was seen a few times. This rearrangement joins TRBV6-5 to TRBJ2-7, with D unresolved. Trimming stripped 0 bases from V and 5 bases from J, with 11 bases between. CDR1 and CDR2 from the germline V gene are MNHEY and SVGAGI. CDR3 size: 14 residues. CDR3 protein: CASSYSTGTHEQYF. CDR3 coding DNA: TGTGCCAGCAGTTACTCGACGGGTACCCACGAGCAGTACTTC.

The chain links TRBV6-5 to TRBJ1-5; TRBD1 matches at 7 bases. CDR1 MNHEY and CDR2 SVGAGI come from the germline V gene. CDR3 length: 15 residues. The junction had 15 bases not matched to a gene; V was cut back by 5 bases and J by 11 bases. The DNA of the CDR3 is TGTGCCAGCAGTAGTCGGCACGGGACAGTTATGTCCCAGCATTTT. Amino acids: CASSSRHGTVMSQHF.

The CDR3 loop reads CASSWDGSYEQYF. The CDR3 DNA is TGTGCCAGCAGTTGGGACGGCTCCTACGAGCAGTACTTC. This sequence joins TRBV5-4 and TRBJ2-7, with D perhaps TRBD1 or TRBD2 (5 bases each). The germline V gene has CDR1 SGHNT and CDR2 YYREEE (reference sequence). Trimming removed 5 bases from V and 0 bases from J, with 9 bases in between. The CDR3 runs to 13 residues.

The V gene is TRBV7-2, the J gene TRBJ1-2, with 9 bases that match TRBD1. CDR3 length: 14 residues. CDR1 and CDR2 (germline): SGHTA, FQGNSA. J gave up 5 bases and V 5 bases, and 6 bases lay outside the gene matches. The CDR3 nucleotides read TGTGCCAGCAGCGCGACAGGGGGAGGTTATGGCTACACCTTC. Translation gives CASSATGGGYGYTF.

This chain links TRBV5-1 with TRBJ1-2; D might be TRBD1 (6 bases). The CDR3 sequence is 15 residues long. The V and J ends lost 0 bases and 4 bases respectively, with 13 bases between them. The germline gives CDR1 SGHRS, CDR2 YFSETQ. CDR3 in amino acids: CASSLAPGEGYGYTF. The CDR3 DNA reads TGCGCCAGCAGCTTGGCCCCAGGGGAGGGCTATGGCTACACCTTC.

The rearrangement joins TRBV29-1 to TRBJ2-5; maybe TRBD2 (5 bases). V was cut by 2 bases and J by 0 bases, with 13 bases left in between. The CDR3 totals 15 residues. CDR1 and CDR2 (germline): SQVTM, ANQGSEA. CDR3 loop: CSVETQRSYQETQYF. The CDR3 DNA is TGCAGCGTTGAAACCCAGCGGTCGTACCAAGAGACCCAGTACTTC.

This clone was detected a few times. The chain recombines TRBV29-1 with TRBJ2-7; 8 bases are a match to TRBD1. The CDR3 is 12 residues long. V lost 7 bases to trimming and J lost 7 bases; unmatched junction nucleotides: 9. CDR1 and CDR2 (germline): SQVTM, ANQGSEA. The CDR3 bases are TGCAGCGGACAGGGGCTATCGGGGGAGCAGTACTTC. This translates into CSGQGLSGEQYF.

The chain links TRBV30 to TRBJ1-6; TRBD1 matches 8 bases. The ends lost 1 base at V and 9 bases at J; junction bases unmatched: 8. Germline-derived CDR1 and CDR2 are GTSNPN and SVGIG (reference sequence). The CDR3 extends over 15 amino acids. CDR3 in DNA: TGTGCCTGGAGTGACATACAGGGGGTGGGTTCACCCCTCCACTTT. Translating gives CAWSDIQGVGSPLHF.

The chain couples TRBV30 to TRBJ1-1, with 9 bases aligning to TRBD1. V trimming: 5 bases; J trimming: 1 base; junction bases outside the gene matches: 8. The CDR3 sequence is 15 residues long. Germline CDR1 reads GTSNPN; CDR2 reads SVGIG (reference sequence). The CDR3 reads CAWQRDRAANTEAFF. The CDR3 DNA is TGTGCCTGGCAAAGGGACAGGGCGGCGAACACTGAAGCTTTCTTT.